Described below is a single T cell receptor (beta chain) sequence and its context. Sequencing was performed with immunoSEQ multiplex PCR; in TCRdb, only in-frame clones are kept and a portion is missing. The data contain under 25,000 clones, roughly 89% of them seen just once; the ten biggest clones take up 15% to 20%. The CDR3 runs 13 residues. V was shortened by 4 bases and J by 4 bases, with 8 bases between the two germline ends. The germline V gene encodes CDR1 MNHNS and CDR2 SASEGT. The data originate from a study of OX40 agonist ivuxolimab in advanced cancers. The rearrangement uses TRBV6-1 and TRBJ2-1; D remains ambiguous. The sequence was obtained from an adult with an advanced solid tumor such as melanoma, head and neck, liver or kidney cancer. The sequenced sample was CD4+ or CD8+ T cells sorted from blood, obtained in a trial of the OX40 agonist ivuxolimab. As DNA, the CDR3 is TGTGCCAGCAGTGTCAGTAATTACAATGAGCAGTTCTTC. Translated: CASSVSNYNEQFF.